Listed here is a single T cell receptor beta chain. This entry comes from a study of blood T cell repertoires in COVID-19. Per the study methods: Estimation of nucleated cell counts relied on the amplification of reference gene primers. The assay was immunoSEQ multiplex PCR, and TCRdb's table has in-frame clones only and misses some. That table is the source of V, J and clone size, and D and trimming were worked out from the DNA. The data show 250,000 to 350,000 clones, with roughly 90% seen just once and 8.9% held by the top ten. Participant-reported clinical history was the basis for cohort assignment. Either two negative PCRs, clearance, or symptom resolution qualified Cohort 3 donors as recovered. The sequenced sample was PBMCs or T cells enriched from blood (not recorded which). The TCR was taken from a woman younger than 30 who had recovered from COVID-19.

In DNA form, the CDR3 reads TGTGCCAGCAGGGGAGGGAGGGAGCTTTATGGGGCTTTCTTT. Amino acids: CASRGGRELYGAFF. The J gene is TRBJ1-1, the V gene TRBV2; D uncertain. This CDR3 is built from 14 residues. Germline V gene lookup returns CDR1 SNHLY and CDR2 FYNNEI. Trimming stripped 6 bases from V and 11 bases from J, with 22 bases between.